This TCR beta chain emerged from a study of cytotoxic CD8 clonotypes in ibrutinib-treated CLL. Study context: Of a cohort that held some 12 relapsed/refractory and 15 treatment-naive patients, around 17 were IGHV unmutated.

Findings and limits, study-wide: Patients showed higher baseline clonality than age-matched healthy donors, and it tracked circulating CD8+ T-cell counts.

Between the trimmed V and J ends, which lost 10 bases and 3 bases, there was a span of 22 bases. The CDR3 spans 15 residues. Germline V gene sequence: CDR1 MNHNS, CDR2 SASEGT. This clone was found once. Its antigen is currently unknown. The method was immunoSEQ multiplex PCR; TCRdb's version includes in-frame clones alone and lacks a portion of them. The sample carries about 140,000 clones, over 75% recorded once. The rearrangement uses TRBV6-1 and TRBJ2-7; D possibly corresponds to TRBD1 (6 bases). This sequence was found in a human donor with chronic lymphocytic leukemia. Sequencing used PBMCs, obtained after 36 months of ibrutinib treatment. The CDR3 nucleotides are TGTGCCACCGGCGCCCACAGGGTAGGTTTCTACGAGCAGTACTTC. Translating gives CATGAHRVGFYEQYF.